This T cell receptor (beta chain) emerged from a study of response to subunit inactivated influenza vaccine (dated 2018 in TCRdb). Background for the entire study: To follow how T cells responded to a trivalent subunit inactivated influenza vaccine, the researchers relied on deep quantitative profiling of the T cell receptor repertoire. The paper as a whole reports these results and caveats: According to the authors, only a limited number of new T cells may be recruited by each seasonal influenza vaccination.

This clonotype was observed a handful of times. Its target antigen remains unknown. Per-base quality was not reported, and no clone a single base away is much larger than it. The germline V gene provides CDR1 SGHTA and CDR2 FQGNSA. From its cysteine to its phenylalanine, the CDR3 spans 15 amino acids. CDR3 DNA is the only sequence kept; it has 45 bases, read in frame from the first base. V loses 1 base of germline sequence and J loses 3 bases, and the interval between the two ends is 10 bases. Libraries were prepared through RT-PCR. Sequencing relied on an Illumina HiSeq 2500. The public reads were run again by TCRdb, first through fastp at Q25 and then through MiXCR, and only productive beta chains were kept. When rows share a CDR3 protein, they turn into one entry using the most common DNA and genes. The sample table lists 530,000 or so distinct CDR3 sequences, roughly 12% of them with a count of one. 9.5% to 13% of the sample is held by the ten biggest clonotypes.

Source: PBMCs from blood, taken on the day of vaccination. The receptor comes from a man aged 50 or older who received an inactivated influenza vaccine. Donor details come from another sample of the same person, matched by shared clones. Here the chain combines TRBV7-2 and TRBJ2-1; TRBD1 is possibly the D segment (6 matching bases). The sequenced DNA: TGTGCCAGCAGCTTAGTACAGGGAAACTACAATGAGCAGTTCTTC. Its product reads: CASSLVQGNYNEQFF.